Included here is one T cell receptor beta chain sequence, with context. This record belongs to a study of blood T cell repertoires in COVID-19. Study-level information: T cells, B-cell-depleted T cells, or PBMCs supplied cDNA or gDNA.

Seattle-derived patients entered the study during active infection and were followed longitudinally. Germline CDR1 is LNHDA and CDR2 is SQIVND (reference sequence). The CDR3 has 17 amino acids. Between the trimmed V and J ends, which lost 4 bases and 4 bases, there was a span of 21 bases. As originally analysed: Scientists estimated how many nucleated cells there were by amplifying reference gene primers. The assay was immunoSEQ multiplex PCR, and TCRdb's table has in-frame clones only and misses some. The DNA gave D and trimming, while V, J and clone size come from that table. This sample has about 390,000 clones, with 80% to 90% found just once.

Sequences were obtained from peripheral blood. The chain is built from TRBV19 and TRBJ2-3, with D possibly matching TRBD1 (6 bases). This TCR was sampled from a woman aged 55 to 70 with COVID-19, enrolled during active disease. This CDR3 reads CASSNFLGAPGADTQYF. For the CDR3, the DNA is TGTGCCAGTAGTAATTTCTTAGGGGCCCCAGGGGCAGATACGCAGTATTTT. Filled out from reference TRBV19 and TRBJ2-3, the complete variable domain reads DGGITQSPKYLFRKEGQNVTLSCEQNLNHDAMYWYRQDPGQGLRLIYYSQIVNDFQKGDIAEGYSVSREKKESFPLTVTSAQKNPTAFYLCASSNFLGAPGADTQYFGPGTRLTVL.